What follows are 8 T cell receptor beta chains derived from one specimen sequenced in a study of blood T cells in healthy people across ages (dated by TCRdb to 2014 to 2015). The library was prepared using 5' RACE. The sequencer listed for this sample is Illumina HiSeq 2500. The second PCR ran for about 6 to 11 cycles and used a J-beta primer mix along with a sample-barcoded 5' primer. The raw public data were reprocessed by TCRdb itself: fastp quality trimming at Q25, MiXCR clonotype calling, in-frame beta chains only. Every entry covers one CDR3 protein and lists the most common genes and DNA from its rows. The sample data list 1.5 million to 2 million distinct CDR3 sequences, and 28% of these were observed just once. The top ten constitute 6.5% to 8.5% of the sample. Source material: blood. These receptors all come from a woman aged 25-40 years in good health.

The chain recombines TRBV2 with TRBJ2-7; D may be TRBD1 (6 bases). Germline V gene sequence: CDR1 SNHLY, CDR2 FYNNEI. Trimming shortened V by 7 bases and J by 3 bases, and 13 bases separated the two germline ends. CDR3 length equals 13 residues. The CDR3 reads CASTSGQYYEQYF. CDR3 coding DNA: TGTGCCAGCACCTCAGGACAGTACTACGAGCAGTACTTC.

The V gene is TRBV12-3 or TRBV12-4, the J gene TRBJ1-2; D remains unclear. The V gene lost 5 bases and the J gene lost 0 bases, with 16 bases spanning the gap. CDR3 size: 16 residues. This CDR3 is CASSPTWDRANYGYTF. CDR3 nucleotides: TGTGCCAGCAGTCCGACCTGGGATCGGGCTAACTATGGCTACACCTTC.

The chain combines TRBV7-2 with TRBJ2-7; TRBD2 agrees at 9 bases. Germline loops: CDR1 SGHTA, CDR2 FQGNSA. The CDR3 loop spans 14 amino acids. Unmatched junction bases numbered 4, after V lost 4 bases and J lost 3 bases. CDR3 sequence reads: CASSWGLAFYEQYF. The CDR3 bases are TGTGCCAGCAGCTGGGGACTAGCCTTCTACGAGCAGTACTTC. Drawing the rest from reference TRBV7-2 and TRBJ2-7, the complete variable domain is GAGVSQSPSNKVTEKGKDVELRCDPISGHTALYWYRQSLGQGLEFLIYFQGNSAPDKSGLPSDRFSAERTGGSVSTLTIQRTQQEDSAVYLCASSWGLAFYEQYFGPGTRLTVT.

This sequence joins TRBV29-1 and TRBJ2-5, with 10 positions matching TRBD1. CDR1 and CDR2 (germline): SQVTM, ANQGSEA. The CDR3 loop spans 14 amino acids. J gave up 5 bases and V 7 bases, and 10 bases lay outside the gene matches. The CDR3 region has the DNA TGCAGCGCGACCGGGACAGGGGTAGGGGAGACCCAGTACTTC. Amino acids: CSATGTGVGETQYF.

This clonotype was seen more than once but under ten times. V usage is TRBV4-2 and J usage is TRBJ1-6; the D is unclear. Per the germline V gene, CDR1 is LGHNA and CDR2 is YNFKEQ. With 4 bases removed from V and 11 bases from J, the gap between germline ends came to 12 bases. This CDR3 is 13 amino acids long. In DNA form, the CDR3 reads TGTGCCAGCAGCCGAGGACCTGCTGCACCCCTCCACTTT. Protein product: CASSRGPAAPLHF.

This clonotype was found once. V and J are TRBV12-3 or TRBV12-4 and TRBJ2-3, with D uncertain. Trimming took off 5 bases at V and 4 bases at J, with 13 bases between the two ends. The CDR3 spans 14 residues. In DNA, the CDR3 is TGTGCCAGCAGTCCCCAAATGAGCGCAGATACGCAGTATTTT. Protein sequence: CASSPQMSADTQYF.

The V call is TRBV30, the J call TRBJ1-2, with D uncertain. Per the germline V gene, CDR1 is GTSNPN and CDR2 is SVGIG (reference sequence). The CDR3 length is 13 residues. Deletions cut 2 bases from V and 2 bases from J, with 9 bases between. The CDR3 nucleotides read TGTGCCTGGAGTTCGGGGTTGAACTATGGCTACACCTTC. Its protein product is CAWSSGLNYGYTF.

This clonotype was detected a few times. An end of the junction differs from the germline gene, which may be a read error. The chain joins TRBV7-8 to TRBJ2-1, with D possibly TRBD2 on 11 matching bases. CDR1 and CDR2 (germline): SGHVS, FQNEAQ. The CDR3 covers 21 residues. CDR3 coding DNA: TGTGGCAGCAGTCTGACAGGGGGCCCGGAGCCTAGCGGGAGGTTCTACAATGAGCAGTTCTTC. Residues: CGSSLTGGPEPSGRFYNEQFF. The whole variable domain, remainder taken from reference TRBV7-8 and TRBJ2-1, is GAGVSQSPRYKVAKRGQDVALRCDPISGHVSLFWYQQALGQGPEFLTYFQNEAQLDKSGLPSDRFFAERPEGSVSTLKIQRTQQEDSAVYLCGSSLTGGPEPSGRFYNEQFFGPGTRLTVL.